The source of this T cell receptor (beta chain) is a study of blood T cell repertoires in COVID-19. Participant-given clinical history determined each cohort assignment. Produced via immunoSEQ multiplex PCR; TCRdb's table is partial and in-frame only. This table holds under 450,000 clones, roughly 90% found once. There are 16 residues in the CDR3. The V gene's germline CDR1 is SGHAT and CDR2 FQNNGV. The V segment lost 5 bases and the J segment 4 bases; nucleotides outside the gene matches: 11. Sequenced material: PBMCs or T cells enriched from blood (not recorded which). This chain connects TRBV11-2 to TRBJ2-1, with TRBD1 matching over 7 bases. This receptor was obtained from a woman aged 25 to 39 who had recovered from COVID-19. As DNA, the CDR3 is TGTGCCAGCAGCCCAGGCCCGGGACAGCCATACAATGAGCAGTTCTTC. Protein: CASSPGPGQPYNEQFF.